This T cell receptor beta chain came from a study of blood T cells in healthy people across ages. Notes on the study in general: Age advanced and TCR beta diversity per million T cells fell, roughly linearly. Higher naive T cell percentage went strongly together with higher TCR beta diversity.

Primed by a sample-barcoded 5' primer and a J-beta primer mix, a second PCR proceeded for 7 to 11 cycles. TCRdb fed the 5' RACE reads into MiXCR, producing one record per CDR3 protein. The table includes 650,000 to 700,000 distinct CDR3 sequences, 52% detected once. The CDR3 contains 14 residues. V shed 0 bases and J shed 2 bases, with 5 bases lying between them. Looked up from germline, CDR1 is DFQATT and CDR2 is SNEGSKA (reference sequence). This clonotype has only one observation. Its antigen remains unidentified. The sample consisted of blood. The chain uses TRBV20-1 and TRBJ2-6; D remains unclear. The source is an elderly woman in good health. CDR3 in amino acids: CSAREWTGANVLTF. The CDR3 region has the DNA TGCAGTGCTAGAGAGTGGACTGGGGCCAACGTCCTGACTTTC.